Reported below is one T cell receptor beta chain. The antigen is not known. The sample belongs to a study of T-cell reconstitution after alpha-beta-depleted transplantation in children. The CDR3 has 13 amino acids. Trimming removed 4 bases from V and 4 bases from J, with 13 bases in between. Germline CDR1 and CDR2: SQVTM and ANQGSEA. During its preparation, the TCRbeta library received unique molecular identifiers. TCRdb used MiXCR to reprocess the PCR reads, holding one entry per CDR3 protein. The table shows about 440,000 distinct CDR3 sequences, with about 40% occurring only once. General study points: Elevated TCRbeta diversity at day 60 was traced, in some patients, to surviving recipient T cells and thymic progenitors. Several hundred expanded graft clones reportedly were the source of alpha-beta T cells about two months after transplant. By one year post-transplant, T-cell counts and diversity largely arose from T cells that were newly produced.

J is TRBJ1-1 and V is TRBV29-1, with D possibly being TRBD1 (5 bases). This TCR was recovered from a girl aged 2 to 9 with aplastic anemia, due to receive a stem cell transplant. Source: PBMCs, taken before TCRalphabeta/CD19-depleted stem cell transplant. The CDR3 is CSVVGAGATEAFF. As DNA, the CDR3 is TGCAGCGTTGTTGGGGCTGGGGCCACTGAAGCTTTCTTT. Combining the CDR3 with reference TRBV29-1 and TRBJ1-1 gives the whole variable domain SAVISQKPSRDICQRGTSLTIQCQVDSQVTMMFWYRQQPGQSLTLIATANQGSEATYESGFVIDKFPISRPNLTFSTLTVSNMSPEDSSIYLCSVVGAGATEAFFGQGTRLTVV.